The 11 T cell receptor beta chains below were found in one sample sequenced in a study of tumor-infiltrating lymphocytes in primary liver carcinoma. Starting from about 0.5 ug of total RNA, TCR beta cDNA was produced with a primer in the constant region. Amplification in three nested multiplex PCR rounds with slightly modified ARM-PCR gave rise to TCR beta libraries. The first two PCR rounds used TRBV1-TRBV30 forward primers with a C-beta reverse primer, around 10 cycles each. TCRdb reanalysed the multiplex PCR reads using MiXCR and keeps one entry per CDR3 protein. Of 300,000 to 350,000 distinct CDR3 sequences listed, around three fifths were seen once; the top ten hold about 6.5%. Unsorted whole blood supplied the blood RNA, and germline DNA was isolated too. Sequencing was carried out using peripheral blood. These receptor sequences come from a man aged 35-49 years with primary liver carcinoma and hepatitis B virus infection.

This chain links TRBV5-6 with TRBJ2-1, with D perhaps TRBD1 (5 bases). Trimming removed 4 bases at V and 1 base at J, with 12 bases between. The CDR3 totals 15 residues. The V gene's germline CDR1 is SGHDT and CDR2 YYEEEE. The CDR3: CASSKGRGSYNEQFF. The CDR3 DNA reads TGTGCCAGCAGCAAGGGAAGGGGTTCCTACAATGAGCAGTTCTTC.

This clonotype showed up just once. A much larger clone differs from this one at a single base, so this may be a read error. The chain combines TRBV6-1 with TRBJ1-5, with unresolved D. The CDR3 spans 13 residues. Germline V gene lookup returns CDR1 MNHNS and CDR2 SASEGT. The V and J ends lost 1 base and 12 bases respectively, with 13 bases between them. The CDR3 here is CASSEGTDGIQHF. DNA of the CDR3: TGTGCCAGCAGTGAAGGGACGGACGGGATCCAGCATTTT.

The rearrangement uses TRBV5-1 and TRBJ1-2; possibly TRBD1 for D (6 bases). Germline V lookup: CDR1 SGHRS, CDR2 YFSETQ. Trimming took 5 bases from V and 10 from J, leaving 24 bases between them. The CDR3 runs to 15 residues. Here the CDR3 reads CASSLSPGTRDTYTF. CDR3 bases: TGCGCCAGCAGTTTATCACCCGGGACACGGGACACCTACACCTTC.

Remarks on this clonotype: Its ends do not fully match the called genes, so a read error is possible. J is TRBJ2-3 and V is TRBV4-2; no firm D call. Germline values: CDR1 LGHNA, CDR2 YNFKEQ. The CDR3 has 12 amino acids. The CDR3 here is CASSQGFDTRYF. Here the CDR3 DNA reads TGCGCCAGCAGCCAAGGTTTCGATACGCGGTACTTT.

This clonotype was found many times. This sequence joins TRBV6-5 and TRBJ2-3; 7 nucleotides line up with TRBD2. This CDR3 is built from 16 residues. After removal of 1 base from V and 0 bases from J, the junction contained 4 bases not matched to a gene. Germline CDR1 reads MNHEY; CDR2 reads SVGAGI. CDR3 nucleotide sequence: TGTGCCAGCAGTTACTACAGCGGGGCAAGCACAGATACGCAGTATTTT. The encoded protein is CASSYYSGASTDTQYF.

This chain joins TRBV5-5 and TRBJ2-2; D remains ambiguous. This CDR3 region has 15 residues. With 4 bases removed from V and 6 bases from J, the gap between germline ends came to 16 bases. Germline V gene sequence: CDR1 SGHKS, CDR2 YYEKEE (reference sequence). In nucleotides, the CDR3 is TGTGCCAGCAGCGCCGGTTGGGTAAACTCCGGGGAGCTGTTTTTT. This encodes CASSAGWVNSGELFF.

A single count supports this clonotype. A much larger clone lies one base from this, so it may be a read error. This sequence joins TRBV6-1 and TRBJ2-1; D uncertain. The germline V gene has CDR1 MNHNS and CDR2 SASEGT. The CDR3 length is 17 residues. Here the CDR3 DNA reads TGTGCCAGCGTATCCCTCTTCACTGCGGTCAAATACAATAAGCAGTTCTTC. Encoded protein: CASVSLFTAVKYNKQFF.

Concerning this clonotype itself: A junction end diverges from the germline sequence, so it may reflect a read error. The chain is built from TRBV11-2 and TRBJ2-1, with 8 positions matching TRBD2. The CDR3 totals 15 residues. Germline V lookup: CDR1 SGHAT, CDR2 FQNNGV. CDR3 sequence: CASSLSGSSRNDQFF. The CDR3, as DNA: TGTGCCAGCAGCTTAAGCGGGAGCTCCCGCAATGATCAGTTCTTC.

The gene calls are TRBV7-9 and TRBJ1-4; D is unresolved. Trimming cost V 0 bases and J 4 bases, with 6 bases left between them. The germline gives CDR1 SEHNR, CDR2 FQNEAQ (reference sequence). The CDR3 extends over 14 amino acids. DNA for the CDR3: TGTGCCAGCAGCTTAGCGCCGGTTAATGAAAAACTGTTTTTT. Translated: CASSLAPVNEKLFF.

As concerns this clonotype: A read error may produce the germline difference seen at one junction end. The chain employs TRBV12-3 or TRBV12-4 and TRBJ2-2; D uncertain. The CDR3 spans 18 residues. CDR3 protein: CASSYDVGIMANTGELFF. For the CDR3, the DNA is TGTGCCAGTAGTTACGATGTAGGAATAATGGCGAACACCGGGGAGCTGTTTTTT.

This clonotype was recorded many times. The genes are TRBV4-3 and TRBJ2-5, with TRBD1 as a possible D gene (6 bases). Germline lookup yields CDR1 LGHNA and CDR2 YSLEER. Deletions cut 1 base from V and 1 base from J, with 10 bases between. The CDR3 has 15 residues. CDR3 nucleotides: TGCGCCAGCAGCCAAGCCGGGACACCCCAAGAGACCCAGTACTTC. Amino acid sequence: CASSQAGTPQETQYF.